This T cell receptor (beta chain) was captured in a study of CD4 T cells in relation to SARS-CoV-2 and coronaviruses. For the study at large: PBMCs were cultured with antigen for around nine days before TCR beta sequencing. Study results and caveats: Monoreactive clones expanded significantly more to SARS-CoV-2 than crossreactive clones did. In approximately 70% of donors, memory CD4+ clonotypes crossrecognized SARS-CoV-2 and at least one common cold coronavirus spike.

Comment on this clone: Its cognate antigen is unknown.

Naive or memory CD4+ cells were cultured 1:1 with T cell-depleted PBMCs plus CEF. Here immunoSEQ multiplex PCR was the method, and the copy in TCRdb shows in-frame clones only, minus some. The table has tens of thousands of clones, 70% to 85% seen once. CDR1 is SNHLY, CDR2 FYNNEI, per germline. The CDR3 sequence is 13 residues long. The ends were cut back, 4 bases at V and 6 bases at J, with 13 bases in the middle. Sequenced: memory CD4+ T cells from PBMCs, cultured in vitro. The sequence derives from an adult with COVID-19. The genes are TRBV2 and TRBJ2-7; perhaps D is TRBD1 or TRBD2 (5 bases each). DNA of the CDR3: TGTGCCAGCAGTGTATACGGGGACGGCGAGCAGTACTTC. It codes for CASSVYGDGEQYF.